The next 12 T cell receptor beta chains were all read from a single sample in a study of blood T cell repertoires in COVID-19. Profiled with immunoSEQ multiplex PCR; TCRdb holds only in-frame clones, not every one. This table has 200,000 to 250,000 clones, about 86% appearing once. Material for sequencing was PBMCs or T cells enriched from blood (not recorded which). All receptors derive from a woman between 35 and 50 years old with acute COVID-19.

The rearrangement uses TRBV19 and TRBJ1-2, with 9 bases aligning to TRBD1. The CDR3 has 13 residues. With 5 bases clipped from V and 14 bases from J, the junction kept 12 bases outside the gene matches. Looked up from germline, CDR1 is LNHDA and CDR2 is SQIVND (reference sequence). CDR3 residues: CASSSTRSTGGTF. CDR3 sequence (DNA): TGTGCCAGTAGTTCGACCCGTTCGACAGGGGGGACCTTC.

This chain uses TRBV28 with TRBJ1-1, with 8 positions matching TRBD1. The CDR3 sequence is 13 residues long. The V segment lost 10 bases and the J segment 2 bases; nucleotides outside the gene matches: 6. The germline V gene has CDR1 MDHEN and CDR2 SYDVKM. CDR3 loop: CATYQGANTEAFF. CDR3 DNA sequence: TGTGCCACCTACCAGGGGGCAAACACTGAAGCTTTCTTT.

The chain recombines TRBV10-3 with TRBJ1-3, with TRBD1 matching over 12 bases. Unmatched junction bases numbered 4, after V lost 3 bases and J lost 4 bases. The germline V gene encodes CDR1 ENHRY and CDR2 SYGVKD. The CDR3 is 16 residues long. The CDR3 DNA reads TGTGCCATCAGTGAACCGGGACAGGGGGCAGGAAACACCATATATTTT. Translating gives CAISEPGQGAGNTIYF.

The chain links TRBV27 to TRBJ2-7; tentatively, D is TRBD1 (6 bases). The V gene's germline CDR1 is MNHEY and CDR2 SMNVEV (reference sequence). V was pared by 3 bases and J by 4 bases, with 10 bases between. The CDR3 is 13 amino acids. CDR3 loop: CASSFRRGYEQYF. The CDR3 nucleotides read TGTGCCAGCAGTTTCCGCAGGGGATACGAGCAGTACTTC.

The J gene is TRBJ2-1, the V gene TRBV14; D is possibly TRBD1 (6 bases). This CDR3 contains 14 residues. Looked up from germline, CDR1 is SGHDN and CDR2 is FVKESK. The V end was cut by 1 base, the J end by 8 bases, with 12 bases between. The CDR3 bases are TGTGCCAGCAGCCAAGTTACTGGGGGCCATGAGCAGTTCTTC. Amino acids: CASSQVTGGHEQFF.

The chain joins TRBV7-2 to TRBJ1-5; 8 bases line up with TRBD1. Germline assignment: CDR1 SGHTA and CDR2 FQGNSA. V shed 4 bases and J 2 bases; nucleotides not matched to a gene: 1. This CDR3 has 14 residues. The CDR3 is CASSSGQGNQPQHF. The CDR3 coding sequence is TGTGCCAGCAGCTCGGGACAGGGCAATCAGCCCCAGCATTTT.

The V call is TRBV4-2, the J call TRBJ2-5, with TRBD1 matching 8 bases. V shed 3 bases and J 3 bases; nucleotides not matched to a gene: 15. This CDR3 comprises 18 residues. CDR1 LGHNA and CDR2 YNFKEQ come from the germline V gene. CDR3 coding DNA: TGTGCCAGCAGCCAGACAGGGGAGGCTTATCTGCATAAAGAGACCCAGTACTTC. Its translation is CASSQTGEAYLHKETQYF.

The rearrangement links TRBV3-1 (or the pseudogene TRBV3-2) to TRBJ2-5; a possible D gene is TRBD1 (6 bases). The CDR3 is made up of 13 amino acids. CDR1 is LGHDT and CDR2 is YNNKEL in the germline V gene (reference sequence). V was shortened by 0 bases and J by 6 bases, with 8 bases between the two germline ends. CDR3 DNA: TGTGCCAGCAGCCAAGACAGGGGAAAGACCCAGTACTTC. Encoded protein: CASSQDRGKTQYF.

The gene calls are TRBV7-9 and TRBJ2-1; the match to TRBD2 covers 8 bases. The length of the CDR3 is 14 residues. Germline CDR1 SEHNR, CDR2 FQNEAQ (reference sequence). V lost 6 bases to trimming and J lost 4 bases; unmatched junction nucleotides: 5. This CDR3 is CASSPTSGYNEQFF. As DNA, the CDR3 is TGTGCCAGCAGTCCCACTAGCGGATACAATGAGCAGTTCTTC.

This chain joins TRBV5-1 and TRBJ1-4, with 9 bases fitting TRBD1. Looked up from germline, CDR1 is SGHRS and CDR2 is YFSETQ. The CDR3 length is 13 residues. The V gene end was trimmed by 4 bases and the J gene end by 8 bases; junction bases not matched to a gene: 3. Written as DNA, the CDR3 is TGCGCCAGCAGCCCTGGGACAGGGGAAAAACTGTTTTTT. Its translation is CASSPGTGEKLFF.

Written as DNA, the CDR3 is TGTGCCAGCACCCCTACCCTCGGGACTACTGCCCCAGATACGCAGTATTTT. It codes for CASTPTLGTTAPDTQYF. This sequence joins TRBV28 and TRBJ2-3; 7 nucleotides match TRBD2. Trimming cost V 7 bases and J 4 bases; bases outside gene matches: 17. The CDR3 spans 17 residues. Germline values: CDR1 MDHEN, CDR2 SYDVKM.

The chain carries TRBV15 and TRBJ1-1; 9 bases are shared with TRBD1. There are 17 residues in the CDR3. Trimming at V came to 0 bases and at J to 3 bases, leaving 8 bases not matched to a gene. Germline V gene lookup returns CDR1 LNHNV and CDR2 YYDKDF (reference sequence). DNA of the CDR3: TGTGCCACCAGCAGAGATCGGACAGGGGCCCGGGACACTGAAGCTTTCTTT. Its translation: CATSRDRTGARDTEAFF. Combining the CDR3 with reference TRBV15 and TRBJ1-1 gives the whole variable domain DAMVIQNPRYQVTQFGKPVTLSCSQTLNHNVMYWYQQKSSQAPKLLFHYYDKDFNNEADTPDNFQSRRPNTSFCFLDIRSPGLGDTAMYLCATSRDRTGARDTEAFFGQGTRLTVV.